This is a list of T cell receptor beta chains from one sample in a study of shared clonotypes between healthy human individuals. The data were produced by immunoSEQ multiplex PCR, yet TCRdb's version contains in-frame clones alone and is incomplete. The sample yields some 2,500,000 clones, 80% to 95% seen once. Input material: naive CD4+ T cells from PBMCs. These receptors originate from a man younger than 35 in good health. Some clones in this sample may be carry-over from other donors' samples. Each CDR3 is given with its conserved first and last residue. Each record gives: CDR3 protein, D gene, V gene, J gene. A D gene is named only where the DNA matches it firmly.

CASSLQGAEAFF	-	TRBV4-1	TRBJ1-1
CASSRDTGPAGELFF	-	TRBV7-2	TRBJ2-2
CASSAGTAPTNEKLFF	-	TRBV5-1	TRBJ1-4
CASSQDLVRGTYEQYF	-	TRBV14	TRBJ2-7
CASSLGVQGRYEQYF	-	TRBV5-8	TRBJ2-7
CASSLGRGVSYEQYF	-	TRBV7-3	TRBJ2-7
CASSSGPTYGYTF	-	TRBV5-1	TRBJ1-2
CASRRTNGGRDYGYTF	-	TRBV25-1	TRBJ1-2
CASSLQNTDTQYF	-	TRBV7-3	TRBJ2-3
CASSLGPNEQFF	-	TRBV28	TRBJ2-1
CASSLVPGSTRTGELFF	-	TRBV5-4	TRBJ2-2